The 9 T cell receptor beta chains presented below share a single source sample, sequenced in a study of cytotoxic CD8 clonotypes in ibrutinib-treated CLL (dated by TCRdb to the early 2020s). Receptor amplification or capture employed the immunoSEQ multiplex PCR assay. Entries here come from immuneACCESS through TCRdb and include only in-frame sequences with V and J called. Some clones fail to appear in such tables; in the studies checked, an unresolved V gene covers under half of the shortfall, and the cause of the remainder is unknown. Here the sample has some 300,000 clones; almost 80% occur a single time. Clones ranked in the top ten supply 6.5% to 8.5% of the sample. The sequencing here drew on PBMCs, taken before ibrutinib treatment. All receptors derive from a human donor with chronic lymphocytic leukemia.

J is TRBJ2-3 and V is TRBV2, with D perhaps matching TRBD1 or TRBD2 (5 bases each). CDR1 SNHLY and CDR2 FYNNEI come from the germline V gene. The CDR3 has 15 residues. V lost 9 bases, J lost 2 bases, and 18 bases lay in between. CDR3 nucleotide sequence: TGTGCCAGGAAGAGGGAGTGGGGGTTCACAGATACGCAGTATTTT. Amino acids: CARKREWGFTDTQYF.

This clone was found a few times. The genes are TRBV15 and TRBJ2-1; D perhaps matches TRBD2 (6 bases). This CDR3 contains 13 residues. The V and J ends lost 0 bases and 11 bases respectively, with 11 bases between them. Germline CDR1 LNHNV, CDR2 YYDKDF (reference sequence). The CDR3 coding sequence is TGTGCCACCAGCAGAGATTGGAGGGAACAGCAGTTCTTC. The encoded protein is CATSRDWREQQFF.

This sequence joins TRBV19 and TRBJ1-4, with unresolved D. V was pared by 4 bases and J by 4 bases, with 13 bases between. Germline V CDR1 and CDR2: LNHDA, SQIVND (reference sequence). The length of the CDR3 is 15 residues. The DNA of the CDR3 is TGTGCCAGTAGTACTTCGACGGCCCTTAATGAAAAACTGTTTTTT. Amino acid sequence: CASSTSTALNEKLFF.

This clone occurred a few times. The chain links TRBV11-2 to TRBJ2-5; the D gene is possibly TRBD2 (6 bases). The CDR3 is made up of 12 amino acids. Germline CDR1 reads SGHAT; CDR2 reads FQNNGV. V was shortened by 7 bases and J by 5 bases, with 11 bases between the two germline ends. This chain's CDR3 is CASKLAGETQYF. Written as DNA, the CDR3 is TGTGCCAGCAAACTAGCAGGGGAGACCCAGTACTTC. Full variable domain (remainder filled in from reference TRBV11-2 and TRBJ2-5): EAGVAQSPRYKIIEKRQSVAFWCNPISGHATLYWYQQILGQGPKLLIQFQNNGVVDDSQLPKDRFSAERLKGVDSTLKIQPAKLEDSAVYLCASKLAGETQYFGPGTRLLVL.

V gene TRBV10-3 combines with J gene TRBJ1-1, with a weak D call TRBD1 (5 bases). V lost 3 bases and J lost 3, with 8 bases in between. CDR3 size: 13 residues. Germline values: CDR1 ENHRY, CDR2 SYGVKD. The CDR3 loop reads CAISDPGHTEAFF. The CDR3 coding sequence is TGTGCCATCAGTGACCCGGGGCACACTGAAGCTTTCTTT.

A few counts support this clone. V is TRBV28 and J is TRBJ2-1; 9 bases match TRBD2. The germline CDR1 and CDR2 sequences are MDHEN and SYDVKM. Trimming cost V 10 bases and J 6 bases; bases outside gene matches: 13. This CDR3 comprises 15 residues. DNA of the CDR3: TGTGCCACTCGGAAACCGGGACTAGCATTCAATGAGCAGTTCTTC. The encoded protein is CATRKPGLAFNEQFF.

The CDR3 is CASSPLPGQGAHEQYF. Written as DNA, the CDR3 is TGTGCCAGCAGCCCCCTACCGGGACAGGGGGCTCACGAGCAGTACTTC. The chain is built from TRBV9 and TRBJ2-7, with 12 positions matching TRBD1. Trimming at V came to 4 bases and at J to 5 bases, leaving 10 bases not matched to a gene. CDR3 length equals 16 residues. In germline, CDR1 is SGDLS, CDR2 YYNGEE.

The chain combines TRBV7-2 with TRBJ2-5; 8 bases line up with TRBD2. Per germline, CDR1 SGHTA and CDR2 FQGNSA. V was pared by 1 base and J by 5 bases, with 12 bases of the junction left unmatched. The CDR3 runs to 17 residues. CDR3: CASSLVFMGTRGETQYF. The CDR3 nucleotides are TGTGCCAGCAGCTTAGTATTTATGGGGACTAGAGGCGAGACCCAGTACTTC.

V and J are TRBV4-1 and TRBJ1-5, with D perhaps matching TRBD1 (6 bases). V lost 0 bases and J 0 bases, leaving 21 bases between the germline ends. The germline V gene encodes CDR1 MGHRA and CDR2 YSYEKL. The CDR3 is made up of 20 amino acids. CDR3 loop: CASSQDPRGAQGYSNQPQHF. The DNA for the CDR3 is TGCGCCAGCAGCCAAGATCCTCGGGGGGCCCAGGGTTATAGCAATCAGCCCCAGCATTTT.